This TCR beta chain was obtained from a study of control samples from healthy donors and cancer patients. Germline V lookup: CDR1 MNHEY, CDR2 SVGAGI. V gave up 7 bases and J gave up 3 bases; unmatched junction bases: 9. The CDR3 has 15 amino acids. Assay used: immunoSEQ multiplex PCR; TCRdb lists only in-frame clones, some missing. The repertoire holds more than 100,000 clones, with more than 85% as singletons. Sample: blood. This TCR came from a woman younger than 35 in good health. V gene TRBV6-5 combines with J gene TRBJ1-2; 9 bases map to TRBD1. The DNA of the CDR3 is TGTGCCAGCAAGGGGGCCGGGACAGGGTACTATGGCTACACCTTC. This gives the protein CASKGAGTGYYGYTF.